The source of this TCR beta chain is a study of CXCR3-negative and CXCR3-positive naive CD8 T cells. Via 5' RACE with UMI labels, TRB cDNA libraries were prepared. TCRdb re-called the 5' RACE reads; every CDR3 protein appears as one record, without DNA. This listing includes tens of thousands of distinct CDR3 sequences. Investigators sorted each CD8+ T cell subset in triplicate, taking under 350,000 cells each time. CDR3 length equals 11 residues. Per the germline V gene, CDR1 is SQVTM and CDR2 is ANQGSEA. The chain has TRBV29-1 and TRBJ1-1; lacking DNA, the TRBD1 call made by TCRdb goes unchecked. The source material was naive CXCR3- CD8+ T cells from blood. As to subset: CD45RO-CCR7+CD27+CD95- naive CD8+ T cells lacking CXCR3 (TNR3-). This receptor was identified in a human donor in good health. Some clones in this sample may be carry-over from other donors' samples. The CDR3 is CSVPTGTEAFF.